The next 28 T cell receptor beta chains were all read from a single sample in a study of regulatory T cells in long-lasting Graves disease. As for time point: newly diagnosed GD, antithyroid drugs for less than 3 months. PBMCs were the source of the RNA used for TCR sequencing. Building of the TCR beta libraries involved iRepertoire HTBI primers and Arm-PCR of CDR3 regions. TCRdb re-derived calls from the multiplex PCR reads in MiXCR, one entry per CDR3 protein. This sample has more than 300,000 distinct CDR3 sequences; around 15% occur once, and the top ten carry about 19%. These data were also reused for a study on T cells in Graves' hyperthyroidism and ophthalmopathy.

The input for sequencing was peripheral blood mononuclear cells (PBMCs), taken at new diagnosis, from a patient treated with antithyroid drugs. These receptors were obtained from a woman younger than 30 with Graves disease.

This clonotype appeared many times. The chain couples TRBV10-3 to TRBJ2-7; no reliable D call. Trimming took 6 bases from V and 5 from J, leaving 14 bases between them. The CDR3 has 13 amino acids. Germline V lookup: CDR1 ENHRY, CDR2 SYGVKD. CDR3 sequence: CAISAGLWDEQYF. The CDR3 nucleotides are TGTGCCATCAGCGCCGGTTTGTGGGACGAGCAGTACTTC.

This clonotype showed up just once. A read error is possible here, since a much larger clone lies one base away. J is TRBJ2-1 and V is TRBV2, with 9 positions matching TRBD1. Germline trimming cut 7 bases from V and 10 bases from J; bases unmatched to any gene: 8. Germline V lookup: CDR1 SNHLY, CDR2 FYNNEI. This CDR3 is 13 amino acids long. DNA for the CDR3: TGTGCCAGCAAGCCGGGACAGGGAGGCGAGCAGTTCTTC. Residues: CASKPGQGGEQFF.

This clonotype was detected ten times or more. The chain carries TRBV2 and TRBJ2-7, with 10 bases identical to TRBD1. This CDR3 region has 14 residues. The germline CDR1 and CDR2 sequences are SNHLY and FYNNEI. Unmatched junction bases numbered 2, after V lost 6 bases and J lost 0 bases. DNA for the CDR3: TGTGCCAGCAGGGACAGGGGGAACTCCTACGAGCAGTACTTC. Translating it yields CASRDRGNSYEQYF.

The chain combines TRBV6-1 with TRBJ2-1, with 13 bases fitting TRBD2. CDR1 MNHNS and CDR2 SASEGT come from the germline V gene. With 8 bases clipped from V and 8 bases from J, the junction kept 6 bases outside the gene matches. The CDR3 totals 14 residues. The CDR3 loop reads CASGLAGETDEQFF. CDR3 coding DNA: TGTGCCAGCGGACTAGCGGGGGAAACCGATGAGCAGTTCTTC.

Note on this clonotype: This may stem from a read error, because a much larger clone lies one nucleotide away. V gene TRBV18 combines with J gene TRBJ2-7; D tentatively fits TRBD1 or TRBD2 (5 bases each). CDR3 size: 16 residues. The germline gives CDR1 KGHSH, CDR2 LQKENI. CDR3 nucleotide sequence: TGTGCCAGCTCAGATTACTCCGGGACGGTGGGCTACGAGCAGTGCTTC. It specifies CASSDYSGTVGYEQCF.

This clonotype was recorded a few times. J is TRBJ2-2 and V is TRBV27; 8 bases fit TRBD1. The CDR3 length is 16 residues. Germline V gives CDR1 MNHEY, CDR2 SMNVEV (reference sequence). The V and J ends lost 7 bases and 5 bases, in that order; junction bases with no gene match: 12. The chain's CDR3 is CASTPDRGFFTGELFF. Here the CDR3 DNA reads TGTGCCAGCACTCCCGACAGGGGATTTTTTACCGGGGAGCTGTTTTTT.

This clonotype was recorded many times. The chain combines TRBV28 with TRBJ2-1; 7 nucleotides align to TRBD2. The germline CDR1 and CDR2 sequences are MDHEN and SYDVKM. The CDR3 runs 13 residues. V trimming: 3 bases; J trimming: 12 bases; junction bases outside the gene matches: 8. CDR3 coding DNA: TGTGCCAGCAGTTTCCCCGGACTAGTTGGGCAGTTCTTC. It codes for CASSFPGLVGQFF.

V usage is TRBV7-2 and J usage is TRBJ2-2; 7 nucleotides agree with TRBD1. The germline CDR1 and CDR2 sequences are SGHTA and FQGNSA. J was trimmed by 5 bases and V by 5 bases; bases with no gene match: 11. The CDR3 extends over 16 amino acids. The CDR3 DNA follows: TGTGCCAGCAGCGCACAGGGACAGCCTATTACCGGGGAGCTGTTTTTT. This gives the protein CASSAQGQPITGELFF.

This clonotype was observed at least ten times. J is TRBJ1-2 and V is TRBV28; D possibly corresponds to TRBD1 (6 bases). Germline CDR1 MDHEN, CDR2 SYDVKM. There are 14 residues in the CDR3. The germline V and J ends were trimmed by 5 bases and 0 bases, with 10 bases remaining between them. CDR3 in DNA: TGTGCCAGCAGTGTGGGGGGGCCTAACTATGGCTACACCTTC. Translation: CASSVGGPNYGYTF.

This clonotype was detected a few times. This chain uses TRBV4-2 with TRBJ1-5; D remains ambiguous. From germline, CDR1 is LGHNA and CDR2 YNFKEQ. This CDR3 is built from 13 residues. Trimming cost V 0 bases and J 8 bases, with 8 bases left between them. Here the CDR3 DNA reads TGTGCCAGCAGCCAAGATTTTCGCGAGCCCCAGCATTTT. Encoded protein: CASSQDFREPQHF.

The rearrangement links TRBV2 to TRBJ1-1; a possible D gene is TRBD1 (5 bases). CDR3 length equals 13 residues. The germline gives CDR1 SNHLY, CDR2 FYNNEI. V shed 7 bases and J shed 7 bases, with 16 bases lying between them. The CDR3 nucleotides are TGTGCCAGCATGCAGGGCACCTTTGGTGAAGCTTTCTTT. It encodes CASMQGTFGEAFF.

Remarks on this clonotype: A much larger clone lies one base from this, so it may be a read error. This CDR3 fails to terminate in the conserved phenylalanine or tryptophan, so it likely reflects a read error. The chain links TRBV7-2 to TRBJ2-1, with no clear D. Trimming removed 7 bases from V and 6 bases from J, with 16 bases in between. CDR1 and CDR2 from the germline V gene are SGHTA and FQGNSA. The CDR3 covers 14 residues. The CDR3 nucleotides are TGTGCCAGCAAGGGTAAAGAAAATTTCAATGAGCAGTTCGTC. Translation gives CASKGKENFNEQFV.

This clonotype was picked up a small number of times. The chain carries TRBV19 and TRBJ2-7, with D possibly TRBD2 on 6 matching bases. Trimming shortened V by 4 bases and J by 5 bases, and 15 bases separated the two germline ends. CDR1 and CDR2 from the germline V gene are LNHDA and SQIVND (reference sequence). The CDR3 is 14 residues long. CDR3 residues: CASSRGDRGNEQYF. DNA of the CDR3: TGTGCCAGTAGTAGGGGGGACCGAGGGAACGAGCAGTACTTC.

This clonotype was seen many times. The chain couples TRBV5-1 to TRBJ1-1; D is unresolved. The V and J ends lost 0 bases and 0 bases respectively, with 9 bases between them. There are 15 residues in the CDR3. Germline loops: CDR1 SGHRS, CDR2 YFSETQ. CDR3 in DNA: TGCGCCAGCAGCTTGGATGTATATATGAACACTGAAGCTTTCTTT. It codes for CASSLDVYMNTEAFF.

This clonotype was detected many times. The J gene is TRBJ2-1, the V gene TRBV6-1, with a possible D match to TRBD2 (5 bases). Germline V gene lookup returns CDR1 MNHNS and CDR2 SASEGT. The CDR3 is 14 residues long. Trimming took off 4 bases at V and 8 bases at J, with 15 bases between the two ends. The CDR3 is CASSGGEGSDEQFF. The CDR3 nucleotides are TGTGCCAGCAGTGGAGGCGAGGGTTCGGATGAGCAGTTCTTC.

This clonotype came up many times. The rearrangement links TRBV9 to TRBJ2-7; no clear D gene. The V gene's germline CDR1 is SGDLS and CDR2 YYNGEE. This CDR3 contains 16 residues. V lost 2 bases to trimming and J lost 0 bases, with 15 bases between them. The CDR3 sequence: CASSVASTPPSYEQYF. In DNA form, the CDR3 reads TGTGCCAGCAGCGTGGCATCGACACCGCCCTCCTACGAGCAGTACTTC.

At least ten counts were recorded for this clonotype. J is TRBJ2-1 and V is TRBV30; no firm D call. The CDR3 runs to 12 residues. The V gene's germline CDR1 is GTSNPN and CDR2 SVGIG (reference sequence). The chain's CDR3 is CVYDEDSDEQFF. The CDR3 nucleotides are TGTGTGTACGACGAGGATTCGGATGAGCAGTTCTTC.

V is TRBV10-3 and J is TRBJ1-5; the D is unclear. V gave up 10 bases and J gave up 6 bases, with 13 bases separating them. Germline-derived CDR1 and CDR2 are ENHRY and SYGVKD. CDR3 length equals 12 residues. CDR3 sequence (DNA): TGTGCCAGCTCGGATCTCCTTCAGCCCCAGCATTTT. As protein: CASSDLLQPQHF.

This clonotype has just a few counts. This rearrangement joins TRBV7-2 to TRBJ1-2; 8 bases agree with TRBD1. CDR1 is SGHTA, CDR2 FQGNSA, per germline. J lost 4 bases, V lost 2 bases, and 9 bases had no gene match. This CDR3 comprises 16 residues. CDR3 amino acids: CASSLNKDRAAYGYTF. CDR3 DNA sequence: TGTGCCAGCAGCTTAAACAAGGACAGGGCCGCCTATGGCTACACCTTC.

This clonotype was found many times. The CDR3 reads CASSLRDYRDTQYF. The CDR3 DNA sequence: TGTGCCAGCAGCCTCCGGGACTACCGAGATACGCAGTATTTT. The gene calls are TRBV28 and TRBJ2-3, with 7 bases fitting TRBD2. The CDR3 spans 14 residues. Germline lookup yields CDR1 MDHEN and CDR2 SYDVKM. J was trimmed by 5 bases and V by 6 bases; bases with no gene match: 8.

This clonotype was counted many times. The rearrangement uses TRBV11-1 and TRBJ2-1; TRBD1 matches 8 bases. V dropped 5 bases and J dropped 2; count of bases not matched to a gene: 5. This CDR3 region has 15 residues. Germline lookup yields CDR1 SGHAT and CDR2 FQDESV (reference sequence). This chain's CDR3 is CASSTRQGTYNEQFF. For the CDR3, the DNA is TGTGCCAGCAGCACCAGACAGGGGACCTACAATGAGCAGTTCTTC.

This clonotype has at least ten counts. The CDR3 loop is CASSGGFAEAFF. The CDR3 nucleotides read TGTGCCAGCAGTGGCGGATTTGCTGAAGCTTTCTTT. V and J are TRBV2 and TRBJ1-1, with D unclear. The ends were cut back, 4 bases at V and 6 bases at J, with 9 bases in the middle. CDR1 SNHLY and CDR2 FYNNEI come from the germline V gene. The CDR3 totals 12 residues.

This clonotype has just a few counts. This sequence joins TRBV4-1 and TRBJ1-2; tentatively, D is TRBD1 (6 bases). The CDR3 is 16 amino acids. The ends were cut back, 0 bases at V and 7 bases at J, with 18 bases in the middle. The germline V gene encodes CDR1 MGHRA and CDR2 YSYEKL. CDR3 in DNA: TGCGCCAGCAGCCAAGACGAGGCGGGGGCGCTTTCTGGCTACACCTTC. Its protein product is CASSQDEAGALSGYTF.

The V call is TRBV4-2, the J call TRBJ2-2, with D possibly matching TRBD1 (5 bases). V lost 0 bases to trimming and J lost 5 bases, with 13 bases between them. This CDR3 has 16 amino acids. CDR1 LGHNA and CDR2 YNFKEQ come from the germline V gene. The CDR3 sequence: CASSQDWGKKTGELFF. The CDR3 DNA reads as TGTGCCAGCAGCCAAGATTGGGGCAAAAAGACCGGGGAGCTGTTTTTT.

This clonotype has ten or more counts. The chain uses TRBV28 and TRBJ2-7, with D perhaps TRBD1 (7 bases). This CDR3 has 15 residues. Germline assignment: CDR1 MDHEN and CDR2 SYDVKM. Between the trimmed V and J ends, which lost 1 base and 5 bases, there was a span of 15 bases. The CDR3 region is CASSLLDRRGDEQYF. In nucleotides, the CDR3 is TGTGCCAGCAGTTTATTGGACAGGCGCGGGGACGAGCAGTACTTC.

This clonotype was counted at least ten times. The gene calls are TRBV28 and TRBJ1-1; D may be TRBD1 (6 bases). The CDR3 runs to 14 residues. V lost 6 bases and J lost 0, with 11 bases in between. The germline V gene has CDR1 MDHEN and CDR2 SYDVKM. The DNA for the CDR3 is TGTGCCAGCAGGTCGACAGGAATGAACACTGAAGCTTTCTTT. Translation gives CASRSTGMNTEAFF.

The rearrangement links TRBV9 to TRBJ2-7, with D maybe TRBD1 (6 bases). The CDR3 has 15 residues. V gave up 0 bases and J gave up 2 bases, with 12 bases separating them. The germline V gene has CDR1 SGDLS and CDR2 YYNGEE. CDR3 sequence reads: CASSVDPGATYEQYF. Here the CDR3 DNA reads TGTGCCAGCAGCGTAGACCCAGGGGCCACCTACGAGCAGTACTTC.

This clonotype was observed at least ten times. The chain combines TRBV7-8 with TRBJ2-7; 9 nucleotides agree with TRBD2. Trimming took 4 bases from V and 7 from J; bases not matched to a gene: 11. Germline assignment: CDR1 SGHVS and CDR2 FQNEAQ. The CDR3 is made up of 15 amino acids. CDR3 amino acids: CASSSPGGRAREQYF. The CDR3 DNA is TGTGCCAGCAGCTCCCCTGGCGGGAGGGCCCGGGAGCAGTACTTC.